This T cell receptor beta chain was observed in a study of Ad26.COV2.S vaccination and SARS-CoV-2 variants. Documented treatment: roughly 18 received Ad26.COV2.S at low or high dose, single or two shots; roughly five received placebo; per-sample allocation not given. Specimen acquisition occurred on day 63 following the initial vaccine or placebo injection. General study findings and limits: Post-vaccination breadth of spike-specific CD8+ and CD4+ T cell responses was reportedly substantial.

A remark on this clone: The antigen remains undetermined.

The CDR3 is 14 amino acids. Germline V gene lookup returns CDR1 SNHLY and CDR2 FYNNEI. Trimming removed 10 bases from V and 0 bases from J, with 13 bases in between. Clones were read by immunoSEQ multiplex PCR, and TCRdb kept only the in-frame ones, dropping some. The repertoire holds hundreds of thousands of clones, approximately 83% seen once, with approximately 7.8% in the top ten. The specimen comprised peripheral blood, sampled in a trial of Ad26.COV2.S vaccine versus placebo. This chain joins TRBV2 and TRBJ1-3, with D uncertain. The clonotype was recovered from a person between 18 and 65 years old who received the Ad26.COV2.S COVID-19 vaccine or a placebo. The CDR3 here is CATSPDPSGNTIYF. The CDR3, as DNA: TGTGCCACCTCCCCGGACCCCTCTGGAAACACCATATATTTT.